The rows below give T cell receptor beta chains drawn from one sample of a study of cytomegalovirus exposure and HLA in healthy donors. Repertoires were generated with immunoSEQ multiplex PCR, while TCRdb's copy carries only in-frame clones and drops some. The table has roughly 200,000 clones, 65% to 85% seen once; the top ten hold roughly 1.5%. Specimen: PBMCs. The origin of the receptors is a middle-aged man in good health and CMV-seronegative. Both conserved end residues are part of each CDR3. The D gene is left open where the match is weak. Rows give clone size only sometimes, using once, few, many, or a class for an expanded clone.

TRBV5-8	.	TRBD2	TRBJ2-1	TGTGCCAGCAGCTTCATACCACTAGCGGGCATCTACAATGAGCAGTTCTTC	CASSFIPLAGIYNEQFF
TRBV7-2	.	TRBD1	TRBJ1-5	TGTGCCAGCAGCTTAGAGGGGGCAGCCCGCAATCAGCCCCAGCATTTT	CASSLEGAARNQPQHF
TRBV11-2	.	TRBD2	TRBJ2-7	TGTGCCAGCAGCTTAGCCCGCGGGAGGTGGGCCTCCGAGCAGTACTTC	CASSLARGRWASEQYF
TRBV6-6	.	.	TRBJ1-5	TGTGCCAGCAGTTACGGCAGGGGAAATCAGCCCCAGCATTTT	CASSYGRGNQPQHF
TRBV18	.	.	TRBJ2-7	TGTGCCAGCTCTCCCATGGGGGCCCACGAGCAGTACTTC	CASSPMGAHEQYF
TRBV18	.	.	TRBJ1-5	TGTGCCAGCTCAGGGGCAGATAGCAATCAGCCCCAGCATTTT	CASSGADSNQPQHF
TRBV5-4	.	.	TRBJ2-4	TGTGCCAGCAGCTTGGGGTCCGGCGACAGCATTCAGTACTTC	CASSLGSGDSIQYF
TRBV2	few	.	TRBJ2-1	TGTGCCCCCCGGGTGAGCCGCCGGAGAGGCAATGAGCAGTTCTTC	CAPRVSRRRGNEQFF
TRBV5-4	.	.	TRBJ2-6	TGTGCCAGCAGCTTGGTGGTCAGATTCTCTGGGGCCAACGTCCTGACTTTC	CASSLVVRFSGANVLTF
TRBV28	.	.	TRBJ1-6	TGTGCCAGCAGTTTATTGACAGGTTATAATTCACCCCTCCACTTT	CASSLLTGYNSPLHF
TRBV5-5	.	.	TRBJ2-5	TGTGCCAGCAGCTCCTTGCTAGGAAAGACCCAGTACTTC	CASSSLLGKTQYF
TRBV11-2	.	.	TRBJ1-5	TGTGCCAGCCCCGGCGGGGGGCGATGTAGCAATCAGCCCCAGCATTTT	CASPGGGRCSNQPQHF
TRBV7-3	.	TRBD2	TRBJ2-2	TGTGCCAGCAGCTTAGCGGGAGGGCCGTCGATCGGGGAGCTGTTTTTT	CASSLAGGPSIGELFF
TRBV5-4	.	.	TRBJ1-2	TGTGCCAGCAGTCGGGGGGGGGCTCGGGACTATGGCTACACCTTC	CASSRGGARDYGYTF
TRBV11-3	.	.	TRBJ2-1	TGTGCCAGCAGCTTAGGAACAGCGGTTCTCAATGAGCAGTTCTTC	CASSLGTAVLNEQFF
TRBV19	few	.	TRBJ2-2	TGTGCCAGTAGCGAGATTAAGATGTCCGGGGAGCTGTTTTTT	CASSEIKMSGELFF
TRBV9	.	.	TRBJ1-3	TGTGCCAGCAGCACGGGCTCTGGAAACACCATATATTTT	CASSTGSGNTIYF
TRBV6-6	.	.	TRBJ2-6	TGTGCCAGCATCCGGGGAGGGGCCAACGTCCTGACTTTC	CASIRGGANVLTF
TRBV5-4	.	TRBD1	TRBJ2-5	TGTGCCAGCAGCCGACGGGACAGGGGAGAGACCCAGTACTTC	CASSRRDRGETQYF
TRBV6-7	.	.	TRBJ2-7	TGTGCCAGCAGTTACTCCCAGAACTCCTACGAGCAGTACTTC	CASSYSQNSYEQYF
TRBV2	.	TRBD2	TRBJ2-5	TGTGCCAGCAGGCTTGGACTAGGAGCAGAGTCGGAGACCCAGTACTTC	CASRLGLGAESETQYF
TRBV30	once	TRBD1	TRBJ1-5	TGTGCCTGGGATCAGGGGGGTCGCAATCAGCCCCAGCATTTT	CAWDQGGRNQPQHF
TRBV19	.	TRBD1	TRBJ1-4	TGTGCCAGTAGCGGAATTACAGGGGTATCGGAAAAACTGTTTTTT	CASSGITGVSEKLFF
TRBV7-2	.	TRBD1	TRBJ2-7	TGTGCCAGCAGCCAATACAGGGGGCCGTACGAGCAGTACTTC	CASSQYRGPYEQYF
TRBV28	.	.	TRBJ2-5	TGTGCCAGCAGCCCGGAGGGGTTTGAGGAGACCCAGTACTTC	CASSPEGFEETQYF
TRBV19	.	.	TRBJ1-2	TGTGCCAGTAGTTCCCGGGAACGGGGAGGTGGCTACACCTTC	CASSSRERGGGYTF
TRBV2	.	.	TRBJ2-7	TGTGCCAGCAGTGAAGCTTCGCGGGAGCAGTACTTC	CASSEASREQYF